Listed below are T cell receptor beta chains from one sample, sequenced in a study of early T cells in non-severe SARS-CoV-2 infection. TCRdb called the 5' RACE reads again in MiXCR, with one record for every CDR3 protein. Of 84,000 or so distinct CDR3 sequences in the sample, 14% were seen once. Material: whole blood. The receptors derive from an adult who was a healthcare worker with PCR-confirmed SARS-CoV-2 infection or an uninfected control (not recorded which). Both conserved end residues are part of each CDR3. A D gene is named only where the DNA matches it firmly. The size of a clone is reported for some rows only, either as once, few or many, or as a class for expanded clones.

clone size | J gene | D gene | V gene | CDR3 protein | CDR3 DNA
- | TRBJ1-4 | - | TRBV15 | CATSRGSGRTNEKLFF | TGTGCCACCAGCAGAGGCTCAGGACGGACGAATGAAAAACTGTTTTTT
few | TRBJ2-1 | - | TRBV5-1 | CASSLGSTRPSNEQFF | TGCGCCAGCAGCTTGGGCTCAACTAGACCTTCCAATGAGCAGTTCTTC
many | TRBJ2-3 | - | TRBV5-1 | CASSLVRSSTDTQYF | TGCGCCAGCAGCTTGGTCCGGTCTAGCACAGATACGCAGTATTTT
- | TRBJ1-6 | - | TRBV12-3/TRBV12-4 | CASSLGPNNSPLHF | TGTGCCAGCAGTTTGGGCCCGAATAATTCACCCCTCCACTTT
- | TRBJ2-1 | TRBD2 | TRBV11-2 | CASTLTGLAGEEQFF | TGTGCCAGCACCCTGACGGGACTAGCGGGGGAGGAGCAGTTCTTC
few | TRBJ1-5 | - | TRBV5-1 | CASSLDGTGQPQHF | TGCGCCAGCAGCTTGGACGGGACGGGGCAGCCCCAGCATTTT
many | TRBJ1-2 | TRBD1 | TRBV7-2 | CASSSPDRDYGYTF | TGTGCCAGCAGCTCCCCGGACAGGGACTATGGCTACACCTTC
few | TRBJ2-7 | - | TRBV6-1 | CASSSLGGYEQYF | TGTGCCAGCAGTTCACTAGGGGGTTACGAGCAGTACTTC
few | TRBJ1-2 | - | TRBV4-3 | CASSQEQGGSYYGYTF | TGCGCCAGCAGCCAGGAACAGGGAGGCTCTTACTATGGCTACACCTTC
- | TRBJ1-2 | - | TRBV7-9 | CASSLGQVPNYGYTF | TGTGCCAGCAGCTTAGGACAGGTCCCTAACTATGGCTACACCTTC
- | TRBJ2-2 | - | TRBV7-9 | CASSLQAPENTGELFF | TGTGCCAGCAGCTTACAAGCCCCGGAAAACACCGGGGAGCTGTTTTTT
- | TRBJ2-1 | - | TRBV4-2 | CASSQDLGGSYNEQFF | TGTGCCAGCAGCCAAGATCTCGGGGGCTCCTACAATGAGCAGTTCTTC
few | TRBJ1-6 | - | TRBV15 | CATRSRQQSYNSPLHF | TGTGCCACCAGATCCCGCCAACAGAGCTATAATTCACCCCTCCACTTT
few | TRBJ2-2 | - | TRBV5-1 | CASSPHRAAQNTGELFF | TGCGCCAGCAGCCCCCACAGGGCCGCTCAGAACACCGGGGAGCTGTTTTTT
- | TRBJ2-4 | - | TRBV11-2 | CASSPGLANIQYF | TGTGCCAGCAGCCCAGGGTTGGCCAACATTCAGTACTTC
- | TRBJ1-3 | - | TRBV10-3 | CAITQGLVKSGTIYF | TGTGCCATCACACAAGGCCTTGTTAAGAGTGGCACCATATATTTT
few | TRBJ1-2 | - | TRBV7-2 | CASSLAQVNGYTF | TGTGCCAGCAGCTTAGCACAGGTCAATGGCTACACCTTC
few | TRBJ2-7 | - | TRBV3-1 | CASSHIQTGSYEQYF | TGTGCCAGCAGCCATATACAGACAGGCTCCTACGAGCAGTACTTC
few | TRBJ1-1 | - | TRBV20-1 | CSARDAQGRMNTEAFF | TGCAGTGCTAGAGATGCCCAGGGACGAATGAACACTGAAGCTTTCTTT
many | TRBJ1-5 | - | TRBV2 | CASMAGLDQPQHF | TGTGCCAGCATGGCAGGGCTTGACCAGCCCCAGCATTTT
- | TRBJ1-5 | - | TRBV4-1 | CASSQDSAFSNQPQHF | TGCGCCAGCAGCCAGGACTCAGCTTTTAGCAATCAGCCCCAGCATTTT
- | TRBJ2-3 | - | TRBV10-2 | CASSEVDTQYF | TGCGCCAGCAGTGAAGTGGATACGCAGTATTTT
- | TRBJ1-1 | - | TRBV6-4 | CASSEGLNTEAFF | TGTGCCAGCAGTGAGGGGTTGAACACTGAAGCTTTCTTT
few | TRBJ1-1 | - | TRBV28 | CASSLGHSNTEAFF | TGTGCCAGCAGTTTAGGACATTCGAACACTGAAGCTTTCTTT
many | TRBJ1-1 | - | TRBV6-1 | CASSPDRGGNTEAFF | TGTGCCAGCTCACCTGATCGGGGTGGAAACACTGAAGCTTTCTTT
- | TRBJ2-7 | TRBD1 | TRBV4-1 | CASSQRMGTGGFDEQYF | TGCGCCAGCAGCCAACGGATGGGGACAGGGGGTTTCGACGAGCAGTACTTC
few | TRBJ1-2 | TRBD1 | TRBV14 | CASSQDRTGAYGYTF | TGTGCCAGCAGCCAAGACCGGACAGGGGCCTATGGCTACACCTTC
few | TRBJ2-7 | - | TRBV20-1 | CSAAGGASSYEQYF | TGCAGTGCCGCCGGTGGGGCGTCGTCCTACGAGCAGTACTTC
- | TRBJ2-3 | - | TRBV5-4 | CASSYRGGSVDTQYF | TGTGCCAGCAGCTACAGGGGAGGTTCCGTTGATACGCAGTATTTT
- | TRBJ2-5 | - | TRBV7-2 | CASSLGSVQETQYF | TGTGCCAGCAGCTTAGGGAGCGTTCAAGAGACCCAGTACTTC
- | TRBJ2-5 | - | TRBV6-5 | CASSYSWQLDQETQYF | TGTGCCAGCAGTTACTCGTGGCAGCTCGACCAAGAGACCCAGTACTTC
- | TRBJ2-5 | - | TRBV6-5 | CASSASALFGTQYF | TGTGCCAGCAGCGCGTCGGCCCTATTCGGGACCCAGTACTTC
few | TRBJ2-7 | - | TRBV5-6 | CASSPGQKYEQYF | TGTGCCAGCAGCCCCGGACAAAAATACGAGCAGTACTTC
few | TRBJ1-2 | - | TRBV18 | CASSRDTAADNYGYTF | TGTGCCAGCTCCCGGGACACAGCCGCTGATAACTATGGCTACACCTTC
- | TRBJ2-5 | - | TRBV27 | CASGHSWETQYF | TGTGCCAGCGGCCACTCGTGGGAGACCCAGTACTTC
few | TRBJ1-2 | - | TRBV19 | CASRTGGLINYGYTF | TGTGCCAGTAGGACCGGCGGACTGATTAACTATGGCTACACCTTC
few | TRBJ2-7 | TRBD1 | TRBV2 | CASSGTGGIYEQYF | TGTGCCAGCAGTGGGACAGGGGGCATCTACGAGCAGTACTTC
many | TRBJ1-1 | - | TRBV12-3/TRBV12-4 | CASSSRVIRMGEAFF | TGTGCCAGCAGTTCCCGGGTAATTCGGATGGGTGAAGCTTTCTTT
- | TRBJ2-7 | - | TRBV7-8 | CASSLDRQRGEQYF | TGTGCCAGCAGCTTAGATCGTCAGAGAGGGGAGCAGTACTTC
many | TRBJ2-4 | TRBD1 | TRBV19 | CASSARDRGDIQYF | TGTGCCAGTAGTGCCCGGGACAGGGGCGACATTCAGTACTTC
- | TRBJ1-1 | TRBD1 | TRBV20-1 | CSATTGTGFTEAFF | TGCAGTGCTACCACCGGGACAGGGTTTACTGAAGCTTTCTTT
few | TRBJ1-1 | TRBD1 | TRBV28 | CASSGGQDLNTEAFF | TGTGCCAGCAGTGGGGGACAGGACTTGAACACTGAAGCTTTCTTT
few | TRBJ2-3 | TRBD2 | TRBV29-1 | CSVEGGDPDTQYF | TGCAGCGTTGAGGGAGGGGACCCAGATACGCAGTATTTT
few | TRBJ1-5 | - | TRBV20-1 | CSAREPRDNNQPQHF | TGCAGTGCTAGAGAACCCCGGGACAATAATCAGCCCCAGCATTTT
few | TRBJ2-3 | - | TRBV19 | CASSSQIPDTQYF | TGTGCCAGTAGCTCGCAGATTCCAGATACGCAGTATTTT
- | TRBJ2-2 | - | TRBV20-1 | CSAQGLGAGTGELFF | TGCAGTGCCCAAGGCTTGGGGGCCGGCACCGGGGAGCTGTTTTTT
few | TRBJ1-1 | - | TRBV20-1 | CSAAPAGLEAFF | TGCAGTGCTGCCCCAGCAGGGCTGGAAGCTTTCTTT
few | TRBJ2-1 | TRBD2 | TRBV28 | CASRLPGLAGEQFF | TGTGCCAGCAGACTCCCGGGACTAGCTGGTGAGCAGTTCTTC